A selection of T cell receptor beta chains follows, all from one sample in a study of T cell responses to AZD1222 COVID-19 vaccine. Clones were read by immunoSEQ multiplex PCR, and TCRdb kept only the in-frame ones, dropping some. The sample holds 120,000 to 150,000 clones; 85% to 95% are singletons and the top ten take about 1.9%. This specimen consisted of peripheral blood, obtained on day 0 of AZD1222 vaccination. The receptor set was obtained from an adult in good health. CDR3s include the opening cysteine and the closing phenylalanine or tryptophan. The D gene is left open where the match is weak. Clone size, where shown, is once, few, many, or a class for clones that have expanded.

V	size	D	J	CDR3	DNA
TRBV2	.	TRBD2	TRBJ2-3	CASSWTSGTDTQYF	TGTGCCAGCAGTTGGACTAGCGGCACAGATACGCAGTATTTT
TRBV18	.	.	TRBJ2-5	CASSLVEETQYF	TGTGCCAGCTCACTAGTAGAGGAGACCCAGTACTTC
TRBV19	few	.	TRBJ1-5	CASSTYNQPQHF	TGTGCCAGTAGTACCTATAATCAGCCCCAGCATTTT
TRBV6-5	.	.	TRBJ1-5	CASKQTGRNQPQHF	TGTGCCAGCAAGCAGACCGGCCGAAATCAGCCCCAGCATTTT
TRBV5-1	.	TRBD2	TRBJ2-7	CASSFGAGVASYEQYF	TGCGCCAGCAGCTTCGGGGCGGGGGTAGCATCCTACGAGCAGTACTTC
TRBV7-3	.	.	TRBJ1-1	CASSSGTNTEAFF	TGTGCCAGCAGCTCCGGGACAAACACTGAAGCTTTCTTT
TRBV2	.	TRBD1	TRBJ2-1	CASRDRGNEQFF	TGTGCCAGCAGAGACAGGGGAAATGAGCAGTTCTTC
TRBV7-2	.	TRBD1	TRBJ2-2	CASSPTGGNTGELFF	TGTGCCAGCAGCCCTACAGGGGGCAACACCGGGGAGCTGTTTTTT
TRBV18	once	TRBD1	TRBJ1-4	CASSSGGPATNEKLFF	TGTGCCAGCTCCTCAGGGGGCCCCGCAACTAATGAAAAACTGTTTTTT
TRBV19	.	.	TRBJ1-1	CASSILGVGAFF	TGTGCCAGTAGTATCTTAGGGGTGGGAGCTTTCTTT
TRBV3-1/TRBV3-2	.	.	TRBJ1-3	CASSQDSLLLGNTIYF	TGTGCCAGCAGCCAAGATAGTCTGCTCTTGGGAAACACCATATATTTT
TRBV7-8	.	TRBD2	TRBJ2-7	CASSLLAGRRGDEQYF	TGTGCCAGCAGCTTACTAGCGGGAAGGCGAGGGGACGAGCAGTACTTC
TRBV18	.	.	TRBJ1-3	CASSTGTHVGNTIYF	TGTGCCAGCTCAACCGGGACGCACGTTGGAAACACCATATATTTT
TRBV4-2	.	.	TRBJ2-6	CASSQDQGQIVLTF	TGTGCCAGCAGCCAAGATCAAGGACAGATCGTCCTGACTTTC
TRBV2	.	.	TRBJ1-6	CASSGSPGQSNNSPLHF	TGTGCCAGCAGTGGCTCTCCCGGACAGTCTAATAATTCACCCCTCCACTTT
TRBV2	.	.	TRBJ2-5	CASKRRTDQETQYF	TGTGCCAGCAAGCGCAGGACCGACCAAGAGACCCAGTACTTC
TRBV6-5	.	.	TRBJ1-3	CASSYLRDLAGNTIYF	TGTGCCAGCAGTTACCTCAGGGATTTGGCTGGAAACACCATATATTTT
TRBV7-8	.	TRBD1	TRBJ1-2	CASSLYRDSYGYTF	TGTGCCAGCAGCCTATACCGGGACAGCTATGGCTACACCTTC
TRBV9	.	TRBD1	TRBJ1-1	CASSLRQGGPNTEAFF	TGTGCCAGCAGCTTGCGACAGGGCGGGCCGAACACTGAAGCTTTCTTT
TRBV27	.	.	TRBJ1-5	CASSSREGNQPQHF	TGTGCCAGCAGTTCCCGGGAGGGCAATCAGCCCCAGCATTTT
TRBV15	.	TRBD1	TRBJ1-5	CATSRERQGAQPQHF	TGTGCCACCAGCAGAGAGCGACAGGGGGCTCAGCCCCAGCATTTT
TRBV2	.	.	TRBJ2-7	CASSVLYEQYF	TGTGCCAGCAGTGTGCTTTACGAGCAGTACTTC
TRBV4-1	.	.	TRBJ1-5	CASSQEGGEREPQHF	TGCGCCAGCAGCCAAGAAGGTGGGGAGAGGGAACCCCAGCATTTT
TRBV18	.	.	TRBJ1-1	CASSPPRAMNTEAFF	TGTGCCAGCTCACCACCCAGGGCTATGAACACTGAAGCTTTCTTT
TRBV5-1	once	.	TRBJ2-7	CASSLVPGRTYEQYF	TGCGCCAGCAGCTTGGTCCCGGGACGGACCTACGAGCAGTACTTC
TRBV5-6	.	.	TRBJ2-1	CASSSGEGAYNEQFF	TGTGCCAGCAGCTCGGGGGAAGGCGCCTACAATGAGCAGTTCTTC
TRBV5-5	.	.	TRBJ1-5	CASSLEFLQPQHF	TGTGCCAGCAGCTTGGAGTTCCTTCAGCCCCAGCATTTT
TRBV25-1	few	.	TRBJ2-5	CASSVYRVRQETQYF	TGTGCCAGCAGTGTATACAGGGTCCGCCAAGAGACCCAGTACTTC